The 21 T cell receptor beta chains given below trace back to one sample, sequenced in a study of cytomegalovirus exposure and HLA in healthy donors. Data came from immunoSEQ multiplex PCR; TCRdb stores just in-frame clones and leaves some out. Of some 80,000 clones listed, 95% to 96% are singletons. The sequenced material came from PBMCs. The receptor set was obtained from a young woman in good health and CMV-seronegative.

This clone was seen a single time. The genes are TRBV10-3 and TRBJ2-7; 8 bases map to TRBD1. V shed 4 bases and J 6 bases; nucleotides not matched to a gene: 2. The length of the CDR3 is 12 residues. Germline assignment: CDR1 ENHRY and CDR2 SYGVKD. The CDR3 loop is CAISADRGEQYF. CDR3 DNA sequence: TGTGCCATCAGTGCCGACAGGGGCGAGCAGTACTTC.

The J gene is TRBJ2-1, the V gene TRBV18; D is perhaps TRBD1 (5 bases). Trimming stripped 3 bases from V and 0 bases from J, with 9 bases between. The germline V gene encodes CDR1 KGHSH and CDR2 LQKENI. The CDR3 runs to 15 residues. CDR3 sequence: CASSPTESSYNEQFF. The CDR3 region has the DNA TGTGCCAGCTCACCGACAGAAAGCTCCTACAATGAGCAGTTCTTC.

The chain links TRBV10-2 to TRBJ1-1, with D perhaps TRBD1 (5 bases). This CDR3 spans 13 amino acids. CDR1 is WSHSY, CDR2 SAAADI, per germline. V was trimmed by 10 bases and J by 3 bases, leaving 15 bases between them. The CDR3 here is CATLGPGDTEAFF. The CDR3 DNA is TGCGCCACCTTGGGGCCTGGGGACACTGAAGCTTTCTTT.

CDR3 amino acids: CASSVALGHNYEQYF. CDR3 bases: TGTGCCAGCAGCGTAGCTCTGGGACATAACTACGAGCAGTACTTC. The chain combines TRBV9 with TRBJ2-7; a weak D match, TRBD1 (6 bases). Trimming removed 0 bases at V and 3 bases at J, with 13 bases between. Germline V gene data show CDR1 as SGDLS and CDR2 as YYNGEE. This CDR3 has 15 residues.

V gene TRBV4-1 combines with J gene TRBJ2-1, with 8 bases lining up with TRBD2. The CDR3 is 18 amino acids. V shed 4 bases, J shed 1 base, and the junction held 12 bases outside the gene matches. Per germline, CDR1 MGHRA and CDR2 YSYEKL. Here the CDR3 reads CASSPNIRTSGSYNEQFF. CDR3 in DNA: TGCGCCAGCAGCCCCAACATCAGAACTAGCGGATCCTACAATGAGCAGTTCTTC.

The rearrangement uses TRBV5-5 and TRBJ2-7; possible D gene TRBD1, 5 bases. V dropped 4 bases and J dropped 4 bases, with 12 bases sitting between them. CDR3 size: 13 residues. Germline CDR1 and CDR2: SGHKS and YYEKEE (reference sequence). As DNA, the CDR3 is TGTGCCAGCAGCCTGCCAGGGAAATACGAGCAGTACTTC. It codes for CASSLPGKYEQYF.

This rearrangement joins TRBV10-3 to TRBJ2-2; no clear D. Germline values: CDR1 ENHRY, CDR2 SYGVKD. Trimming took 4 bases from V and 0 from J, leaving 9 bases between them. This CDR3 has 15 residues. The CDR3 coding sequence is TGTGCCATCAGTGTGTCGGAGACGAACACCGGGGAGCTGTTTTTT. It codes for CAISVSETNTGELFF.

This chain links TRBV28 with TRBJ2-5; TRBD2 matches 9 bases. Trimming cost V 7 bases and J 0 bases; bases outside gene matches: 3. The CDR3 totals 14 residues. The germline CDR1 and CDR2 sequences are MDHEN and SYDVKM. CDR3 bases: TGTGCCAGCATTCCTAGCGGGAACCAAGAGACCCAGTACTTC. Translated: CASIPSGNQETQYF.

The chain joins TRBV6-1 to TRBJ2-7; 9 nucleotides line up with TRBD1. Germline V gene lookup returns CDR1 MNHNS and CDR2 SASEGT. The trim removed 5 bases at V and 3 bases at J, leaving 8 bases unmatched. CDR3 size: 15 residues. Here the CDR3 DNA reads TGTGCCAGCAGTACCCTCGGGACAGGGTACTACGAGCAGTACTTC. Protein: CASSTLGTGYYEQYF.

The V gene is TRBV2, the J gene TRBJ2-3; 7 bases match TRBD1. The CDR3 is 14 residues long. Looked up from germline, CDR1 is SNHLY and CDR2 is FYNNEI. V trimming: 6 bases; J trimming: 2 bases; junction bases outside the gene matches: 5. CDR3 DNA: TGTGCCAGCAGCGTGGGACAGAACACAGATACGCAGTATTTT. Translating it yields CASSVGQNTDTQYF. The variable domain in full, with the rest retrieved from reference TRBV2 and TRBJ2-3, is EPEVTQTPSHQVTQMGQEVILRCVPISNHLYFYWYRQILGQKVEFLVSFYNNEISEKSEIFDDQFSVERPDGSNFTLKIRSTKLEDSAMYFCASSVGQNTDTQYFGPGTRLTVL.

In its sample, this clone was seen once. CDR3 sequence: CASRTGSSYNSPLHF. The CDR3 coding sequence is TGTGCCAGCAGGACAGGGAGCTCCTATAATTCACCCCTCCACTTT. This rearrangement joins TRBV27 to TRBJ1-6; TRBD1 aligns across 7 bases. CDR3 size: 15 residues. Looked up from germline, CDR1 is MNHEY and CDR2 is SMNVEV (reference sequence). V lost 6 bases to trimming and J lost 0 bases; unmatched junction nucleotides: 2.

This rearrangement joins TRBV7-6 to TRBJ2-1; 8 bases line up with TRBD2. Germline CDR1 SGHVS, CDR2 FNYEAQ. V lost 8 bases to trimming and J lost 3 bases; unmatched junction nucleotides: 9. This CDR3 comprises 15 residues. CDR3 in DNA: TGTGCCAGCGCTTTAGCGGGGTCTTACTACAATGAGCAGTTCTTC. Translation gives CASALAGSYYNEQFF.

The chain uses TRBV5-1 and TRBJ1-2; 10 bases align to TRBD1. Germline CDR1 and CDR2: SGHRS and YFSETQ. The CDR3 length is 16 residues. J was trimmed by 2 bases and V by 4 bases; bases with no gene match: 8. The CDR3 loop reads CASSGGTGDLNYGYTF. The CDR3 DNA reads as TGCGCCAGCAGCGGCGGGACAGGGGACCTAAACTATGGCTACACCTTC. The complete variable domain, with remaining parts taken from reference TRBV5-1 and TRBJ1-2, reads KAGVTQTPRYLIKTRGQQVTLSCSPISGHRSVSWYQQTPGQGLQFLFEYFSETQRNKGNFPGRFSGRQFSNSRSEMNVSTLELGDSALYLCASSGGTGDLNYGYTFGSGTRLTVV.

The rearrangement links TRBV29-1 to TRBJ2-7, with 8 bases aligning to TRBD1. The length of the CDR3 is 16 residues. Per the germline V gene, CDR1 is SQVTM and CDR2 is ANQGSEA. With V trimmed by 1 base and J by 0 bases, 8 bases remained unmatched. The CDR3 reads CSVEVGTGSLSYEQYF. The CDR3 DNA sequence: TGCAGCGTTGAAGTGGGGACAGGCTCCCTCTCCTACGAGCAGTACTTC.

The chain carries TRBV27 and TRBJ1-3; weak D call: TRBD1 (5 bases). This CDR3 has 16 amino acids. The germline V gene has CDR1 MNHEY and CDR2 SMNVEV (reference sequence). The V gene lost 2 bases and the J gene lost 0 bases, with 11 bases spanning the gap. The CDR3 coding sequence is TGTGCCAGCAGTTTAGGGGGGGGTCTCTCTGGAAACACCATATATTTT. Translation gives CASSLGGGLSGNTIYF.

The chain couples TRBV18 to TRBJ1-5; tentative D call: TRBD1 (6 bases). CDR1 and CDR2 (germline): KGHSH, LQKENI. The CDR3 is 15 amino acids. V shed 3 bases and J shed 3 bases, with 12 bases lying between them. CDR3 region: CASSPPEGVNQPQHF. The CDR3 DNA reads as TGTGCCAGCTCACCTCCTGAGGGGGTCAATCAGCCCCAGCATTTT. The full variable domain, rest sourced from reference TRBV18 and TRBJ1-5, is NAGVMQNPRHLVRRRGQEARLRCSPMKGHSHVYWYRQLPEEGLKFMVYLQKENIIDESGMPKERFSAEFPKEGPSILRIQQVVRGDSAAYFCASSPPEGVNQPQHFGDGTRLSIL.

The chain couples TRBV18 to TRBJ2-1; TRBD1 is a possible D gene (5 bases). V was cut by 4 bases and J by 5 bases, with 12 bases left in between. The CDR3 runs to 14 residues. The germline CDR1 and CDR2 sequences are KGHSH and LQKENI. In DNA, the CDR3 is TGTGCCAGCTCACTCACCAGGGTAGACAATGAGCAGTTCTTC. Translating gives CASSLTRVDNEQFF.

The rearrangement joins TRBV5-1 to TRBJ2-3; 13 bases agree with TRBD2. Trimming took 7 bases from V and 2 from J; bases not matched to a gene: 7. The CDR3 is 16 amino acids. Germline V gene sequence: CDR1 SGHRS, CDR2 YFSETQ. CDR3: CASGRTSGGTTDTQYF. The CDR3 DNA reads TGCGCCAGCGGGAGGACTAGCGGGGGTACCACAGATACGCAGTATTTT.

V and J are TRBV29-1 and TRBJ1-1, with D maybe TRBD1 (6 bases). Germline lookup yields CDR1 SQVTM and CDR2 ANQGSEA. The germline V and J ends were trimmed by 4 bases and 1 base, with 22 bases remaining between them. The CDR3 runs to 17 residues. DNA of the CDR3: TGCAGCGTTGCAAATGGGGGGGGCGAGAGTTGGAACACTGAAGCTTTCTTT. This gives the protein CSVANGGGESWNTEAFF.

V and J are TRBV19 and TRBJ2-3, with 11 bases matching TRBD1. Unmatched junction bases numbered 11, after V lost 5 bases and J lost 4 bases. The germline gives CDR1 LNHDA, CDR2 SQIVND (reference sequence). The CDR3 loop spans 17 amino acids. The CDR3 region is CASSPLPGQGESDTQYF. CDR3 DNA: TGTGCCAGTAGTCCACTTCCGGGACAGGGGGAATCAGATACGCAGTATTTT. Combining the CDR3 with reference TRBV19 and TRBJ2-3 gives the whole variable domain DGGITQSPKYLFRKEGQNVTLSCEQNLNHDAMYWYRQDPGQGLRLIYYSQIVNDFQKGDIAEGYSVSREKKESFPLTVTSAQKNPTAFYLCASSPLPGQGESDTQYFGPGTRLTVL.

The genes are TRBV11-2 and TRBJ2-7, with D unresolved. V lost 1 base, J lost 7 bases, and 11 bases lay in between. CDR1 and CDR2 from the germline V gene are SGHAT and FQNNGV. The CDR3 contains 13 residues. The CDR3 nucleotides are TGTGCCAGCAGCTTAGTTGACTTGAGGGAGCAGTACTTC. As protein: CASSLVDLREQYF.